The 22 T cell receptor beta chains in this list originate from one sample, sequenced in a study of a mutant IDH1 vaccine in newly diagnosed glioma. These receptors' targets are unknown. The time point is: week 11, during vaccination. In the vaccine, a single dose held 300 ug of the mutant IDH1 20-mer peptide, along with topical imiquimod. Here immunoSEQ multiplex PCR was the method, and the copy in TCRdb shows in-frame clones only, minus some. The data show roughly 120,000 clones, with around 80% seen just once and 5.5% held by the top ten. Sequenced here: PBMCs, sampled from a glioma patient whose treatment included an IDH1 peptide vaccine. Receptors were obtained from a man aged 35 to 55 with glioma.

The chain combines TRBV5-1 with TRBJ2-2; D is uncertain. Per germline, CDR1 SGHRS and CDR2 YFSETQ. This CDR3 contains 14 residues. V was cut by 4 bases and J by 3 bases, with 10 bases left in between. The CDR3 DNA is TGCGCCAGCAGCCCGGATCCCGACACCGGGGAGCTGTTTTTT. Translation gives CASSPDPDTGELFF.

The J gene is TRBJ1-4, the V gene TRBV5-1; possible D gene TRBD1, 5 bases. The V and J ends lost 2 bases and 7 bases respectively, with 12 bases between them. The germline gives CDR1 SGHRS, CDR2 YFSETQ. The CDR3 spans 14 residues. The CDR3 reads CASSLQAMGEKLFF. CDR3 nucleotides: TGCGCCAGCAGCTTACAGGCAATGGGTGAAAAACTGTTTTTT.

This chain uses TRBV4-1 with TRBJ2-3, with TRBD2 identical over 7 bases. This CDR3 has 18 amino acids. J was trimmed by 5 bases and V by 2 bases; bases with no gene match: 16. Germline lookup yields CDR1 MGHRA and CDR2 YSYEKL. CDR3 sequence: CASSQTPSGLDPGDTQYF. The CDR3 nucleotides read TGCGCCAGCAGCCAAACCCCCAGCGGACTAGACCCGGGAGATACGCAGTATTTT.

The V gene is TRBV7-3, the J gene TRBJ2-3, with 8 bases matching TRBD2. Germline lookup yields CDR1 SGHTA and CDR2 FQGTGA. V dropped 4 bases and J dropped 6; count of bases not matched to a gene: 3. The CDR3 covers 13 residues. This chain's CDR3 is CASSYGTRDTQYF. DNA for the CDR3: TGTGCCAGCAGCTACGGGACTAGGGATACGCAGTATTTT.

CDR3 in DNA: TGTGCCAGCAGCCCTTCTTCTGGGACTCCCGGGAGCGGTGAAAAACTGTTTTTT. This gives the protein CASSPSSGTPGSGEKLFF. This chain links TRBV25-1 with TRBJ1-4, with D possibly TRBD1 on 5 matching bases. Trimming left V 6 bases short and J 7 bases short, with 27 bases between. Germline lookup yields CDR1 MGHDK and CDR2 SYGVNS. CDR3 size: 18 residues.

The V call is TRBV5-5, the J call TRBJ2-7; 10 bases match TRBD1. The CDR3 length is 14 residues. Losses at the gene ends were 0 bases for V and 5 bases for J; bases not matched to a gene: 2. CDR1 is SGHKS and CDR2 is YYEKEE in the germline V gene (reference sequence). In nucleotides, the CDR3 is TGTGCCAGCAGCTTGGGGGACAGGGGCGACGAGCAGTACTTC. Protein product: CASSLGDRGDEQYF. Drawing the rest from reference TRBV5-5 and TRBJ2-7, the complete variable domain is DAGVTQSPTHLIKTRGQQVTLRCSPISGHKSVSWYQQVLGQGPQFIFQYYEKEERGRGNFPDRFSARQFPNYSSELNVNALLLGDSALYLCASSLGDRGDEQYFGPGTRLTVT.

The chain has TRBV4-1 and TRBJ1-4; D not certain. Germline V gives CDR1 MGHRA, CDR2 YSYEKL. V lost 2 bases, J lost 8 bases, and 9 bases lay in between. The CDR3 loop spans 13 amino acids. The CDR3 region has the DNA TGCGCCAGCAGCCAAAATGCCTTCGAAAAACTGTTTTTT. Translated, it gives CASSQNAFEKLFF.

The chain has TRBV5-1 and TRBJ2-5; 7 bases are a match to TRBD1. Germline trimming cut 3 bases from V and 1 base from J; bases unmatched to any gene: 3. In germline, CDR1 is SGHRS, CDR2 YFSETQ. This CDR3 comprises 14 residues. Here the CDR3 DNA reads TGCGCCAGCAGCTCGACAGGGATCCAAGAGACCCAGTACTTC. Protein: CASSSTGIQETQYF.

The chain recombines TRBV6-6 with TRBJ1-3, with a weak D call TRBD1 (6 bases). The CDR3 sequence is 14 residues long. Looked up from germline, CDR1 is MNHNY and CDR2 is SVGAGI (reference sequence). V lost 6 bases to trimming and J lost 0 bases, with 9 bases between them. The CDR3 region has the DNA TGTGCCAGCAGCTGGGACAACTCTGGAAACACCATATATTTT. Translation gives CASSWDNSGNTIYF.

The gene calls are TRBV4-3 and TRBJ2-1; 7 bases align to TRBD2. The CDR3 is 15 residues long. From germline, CDR1 is LGHNA and CDR2 YSLEER. Trimming removed 2 bases from V and 5 bases from J; junction bases left unmatched: 6. This chain's CDR3 is CASSQSLGLNNEQFF. CDR3 DNA: TGCGCCAGCAGCCAATCACTGGGACTAAACAATGAGCAGTTCTTC.

This chain connects TRBV18 to TRBJ1-2, with 7 positions matching TRBD1. This CDR3 spans 17 amino acids. J was trimmed by 2 bases and V by 4 bases; bases with no gene match: 13. Germline lookup yields CDR1 KGHSH and CDR2 LQKENI. The CDR3 reads CASSLSLGTAPNYGYTF. The CDR3 DNA follows: TGTGCCAGCTCACTATCGCTCGGGACAGCTCCAAACTATGGCTACACCTTC.

V usage is TRBV7-2 and J usage is TRBJ2-5; no firm D call. The CDR3 length is 14 residues. V shed 1 base and J shed 2 bases, with 8 bases lying between them. Germline V gene data show CDR1 as SGHTA and CDR2 as FQGNSA. Here the CDR3 DNA reads TGTGCCAGCAGCTTAGGTTTGTTTCAAGAGACCCAGTACTTC. It yields the protein CASSLGLFQETQYF.

V and J are TRBV5-5 and TRBJ2-1; 8 bases are shared with TRBD1. Germline loops: CDR1 SGHKS, CDR2 YYEKEE (reference sequence). The CDR3 runs to 17 residues. V lost 1 base, J lost 3 bases, and 9 bases stayed unmatched. The CDR3 sequence is CASSLTRTGSGYNEQFF. CDR3 sequence (DNA): TGTGCCAGCAGCTTGACCCGGACAGGGTCCGGCTACAATGAGCAGTTCTTC. Full variable domain (outside the CDR3, taken from reference TRBV5-5 and TRBJ2-1): DAGVTQSPTHLIKTRGQQVTLRCSPISGHKSVSWYQQVLGQGPQFIFQYYEKEERGRGNFPDRFSARQFPNYSSELNVNALLLGDSALYLCASSLTRTGSGYNEQFFGPGTRLTVL.

The chain carries TRBV29-1 and TRBJ2-6; unclear D gene. Germline V gives CDR1 SQVTM, CDR2 ANQGSEA. The V and J ends lost 4 bases and 0 bases respectively, with 7 bases between them. The CDR3 contains 14 residues. The CDR3 sequence is CSVVWGSGANVLTF. For the CDR3, the DNA is TGCAGCGTTGTTTGGGGCTCTGGGGCCAACGTCCTGACTTTC.

V gene TRBV19 combines with J gene TRBJ2-2; a possible D gene is TRBD1 (5 bases). CDR1 LNHDA and CDR2 SQIVND come from the germline V gene (reference sequence). Between the trimmed V and J ends, which lost 1 base and 6 bases, there was a span of 12 bases. The CDR3 sequence is 15 residues long. CDR3 DNA sequence: TGTGCCAGTAGTATAGGGCAGGGTAAGCCCGGGGAGCTGTTTTTT. Residues: CASSIGQGKPGELFF.

The chain combines TRBV29-1 with TRBJ1-2; D is possibly TRBD1 (5 bases). The V gene lost 7 bases and the J gene lost 3 bases, with 9 bases spanning the gap. The CDR3 runs 11 residues. From germline, CDR1 is SQVTM and CDR2 ANQGSEA. CDR3 sequence (DNA): TGCAGCGGCCAGGGTTACTATGGCTACACCTTC. Protein sequence: CSGQGYYGYTF.

The chain combines TRBV10-3 with TRBJ2-5; D not resolved. The end of the DNA is better explained by TRBJ2-7, so the J call may be wrong. The V gene's germline CDR1 is ENHRY and CDR2 SYGVKD. The CDR3 consists of 12 residues. The CDR3 sequence: CAIRRTSYEQYF. As DNA, the CDR3 is TGTGCCATCAGAAGGACCTCCTACGAGCAGTACTTC.

The rearrangement uses TRBV7-9 and TRBJ2-2, with D possibly being TRBD2 (6 bases). CDR1 and CDR2 from the germline V gene are SEHNR and FQNEAQ (reference sequence). V shed 2 bases and J shed 4 bases, with 23 bases lying between them. This CDR3 spans 19 amino acids. The CDR3 DNA reads as TGTGCCAGCAGCTTACAGATCGGTTGGCGGGGACGGGGCACCGGGGAGCTGTTTTTT. Protein product: CASSLQIGWRGRGTGELFF.

The chain has TRBV7-9 and TRBJ2-3; 8 bases map to TRBD1. V shed 5 bases and J 11 bases; nucleotides not matched to a gene: 12. Germline V gene sequence: CDR1 SEHNR, CDR2 FQNEAQ (reference sequence). The CDR3 spans 14 residues. The CDR3 reads CASSTGTGGLGQYF. CDR3 nucleotides: TGTGCCAGCAGCACCGGGACAGGTGGCTTGGGGCAGTATTTT. Complete variable domain (other parts from reference TRBV7-9 and TRBJ2-3): DTGVSQNPRHKITKRGQNVTFRCDPISEHNRLYWYRQTLGQGPEFLTYFQNEAQLEKSRLLSDRFSAERPKGSFSTLEIQRTEQGDSAMYLCASSTGTGGLGQYFGPGTRLTVL.

A few counts support this clone. CDR3 in DNA: TGTGCCAGCGTACGAAGCGGGGGGGCCCTAAAGACCCAGTACTTC. Amino acid sequence: CASVRSGGALKTQYF. The gene calls are TRBV2 and TRBJ2-5; 10 bases agree with TRBD2. After removal of 8 bases from V and 6 bases from J, the junction contained 12 bases not matched to a gene. The germline CDR1 and CDR2 sequences are SNHLY and FYNNEI. The CDR3 covers 15 residues.

The chain joins TRBV7-9 to TRBJ1-2; 9 positions match TRBD1. The CDR3 has 15 residues. CDR1 is SEHNR and CDR2 is FQNEAQ in the germline V gene (reference sequence). The V gene end was trimmed by 6 bases and the J gene end by 4 bases; junction bases not matched to a gene: 9. The CDR3 protein is CASRAYRGPGYGYTF. CDR3 bases: TGTGCCAGCAGAGCATACAGGGGGCCTGGCTATGGCTACACCTTC.

V is TRBV6-6 and J is TRBJ1-4; 10 nucleotides agree with TRBD1. The CDR3 contains 16 residues. V lost 2 bases to trimming and J lost 5 bases; unmatched junction nucleotides: 5. CDR1 is MNHNY and CDR2 is SVGAGI in the germline V gene (reference sequence). Written as DNA, the CDR3 is TGTGCCAGCAGTTACGGGGGACAGGGGAGGAATGAAAAACTGTTTTTT. Encoded protein: CASSYGGQGRNEKLFF.